This TCR beta chain was sequenced in a study of neurological immune-mediated disorders (dated by TCRdb to between 2018 and 2021). At the level of the whole study: Peripheral blood TCR-beta repertoires from patients with HTLV-I-associated myelopathy (HAM/TSP), patients with multiple sclerosis, and healthy controls were compared in the study using UMI-based sequencing. Longitudinal samples, technical triplicates and paired sorted CD4+ and CD8+ T-cell subsets, alongside PBMC samples, were included among the roughly 98 TCR-beta libraries. The cohort comprised about 71 subjects: approximately 15 HAM/TSP patients, around 35 multiple sclerosis patients and approximately 20 healthy controls. Beyond this particular receptor, the publication reports: No identical CDR3 amino acid sequences were found to be shared among expanded clones across subjects, suggesting that TCR-beta repertoires were private in all groups. TCR clonal expansion was greatest in HAM/TSP patients and smallest in MS patients, who ranked below even healthy controls.

Healthy controls were blood bank volunteers in Maryland, USA. TCR libraries for sorted subsets were made from approximately 960,000 sorted CD4+ or CD8+ T cells. Peripheral blood was subjected to Ficoll-Hypaque density gradient centrifugation to isolate PBMCs, which were then cryopreserved in liquid nitrogen. The study also sequenced paired sorted CD4+ and CD8+ subsets from healthy controls, HAM/TSP patients and MS patients. At least ten counts were recorded for this clonotype. No cognate antigen has been identified for it. Per-base quality was not reported, and no clone a single base away is much larger than it. V and J are trimmed by 1 base and 10 bases, and the gene matches miss 12 bases of the junction. Based on the germline V gene, the CDR1 and CDR2 sequences are SGHRS and YFSETQ. Reading from cysteine to phenylalanine, the CDR3 counts 16 amino acids. Of all the DNA, just the CDR3 is kept, 48 bases in frame from base 1.

cDNA was synthesized by template-switch 5'RACE using a primer carrying a 10-nucleotide random unique molecular identifier by which each TCR transcript was tagged. Each sequencing run produced over 160 million TCR-beta sequences covering 15-18 subjects. The RNeasy kit was used for extraction of total RNA. TCR-beta VDJ regions were amplified with primers for the TCR constant region and the 5'RACE anchor, using the KAPA Real-time Library Amplification kit. A first PCR added sample indexes and Illumina adaptors, after which a second PCR increased the library yield. The roughly 650 bp TCR product was size-selected on a 2% E-gel SizeSelection system after Ampure bead purification. Library quality was checked on a Bioanalyzer, concentration was measured with Qubit, and libraries were quantified with the Kapa Library Quantification kit before pooling. Libraries were sequenced paired-end 2 x 150 bp on an Illumina HiSeq 2500. To increase sequence diversity, roughly 24-31% phiX was spiked into each library pool. From the authors' description of their analysis: Quality-filtered reads were processed with the UMI-based MiGEC pipeline, and over 75% of raw TCR sequences were removed by the MiGEC pipeline during error correction. VDJ genes were aligned to IMGT germline references, and each clonotype was defined by a unique CDR3 amino acid sequence together with V-J genes. Clonal expansion, Shannon diversity and CDR3 relatedness were evaluated with VDJtools (CalcPairwiseDistances, ClusterSamples), while phylogenetic trees were built in CLCbio workbench. Expanded clones were defined as having at least 8 unique UMIs, based on coefficient-of-variation modelling across technical triplicates. Through fastp at Q25 and MiXCR, TCRdb rebuilt clones from the public reads, retaining in-frame beta chains. Here each entry gathers all rows of one CDR3 protein and keeps the most common genes and DNA. These V and J calls rely on TCRdb rather than the paper's analysis. Present in this sample are about 21,000 distinct CDR3 sequences, around 6.2% of which were seen just once. 45% to 50% of the sample belongs to the ten largest clones.

The chain couples TRBV5-1 to TRBJ2-1, with TRBD1 identical over 9 junction bases. Sequences were obtained from CD8+ T cells from blood. The receptor comes from a man aged 18 to 29 in good health. The CDR3 region reads CASSLSPGQGGWEQFF. The DNA reads as follows: TGCGCCAGCAGCTTGTCACCGGGACAGGGTGGCTGGGAGCAGTTCTTC.